What follows are 31 T cell receptor beta chains derived from one specimen sequenced in a study of T cell responses to AZD1222 COVID-19 vaccine. The method was immunoSEQ multiplex PCR; TCRdb's version includes in-frame clones alone and lacks a portion of them. The table includes more than 250,000 clones, approximately 95% detected once. The specimen comprised peripheral blood, sampled on day 0 of AZD1222 vaccination. The source is an adult in good health.

V and J are TRBV7-6 and TRBJ2-2, with D unclear. The V gene's germline CDR1 is SGHVS and CDR2 FNYEAQ. This CDR3 is 16 amino acids long. The V end lost 1 base, the J end lost 0 bases, and 9 bases lay between the germline ends. The CDR3 is CASSLVGGPNTGELFF. CDR3 nucleotide sequence: TGTGCCAGCAGCTTAGTCGGCGGTCCGAACACCGGGGAGCTGTTTTTT.

This sequence joins TRBV15 and TRBJ2-7; 7 positions match TRBD2. CDR3 length: 14 residues. Germline V gives CDR1 LNHNV, CDR2 YYDKDF (reference sequence). J lost 4 bases, V lost 1 base, and 4 bases had no gene match. The CDR3 spells CATSRAGGRYEQYF. In DNA form, the CDR3 reads TGTGCCACCAGCAGAGCCGGGGGGAGGTACGAGCAGTACTTC.

The chain couples TRBV9 to TRBJ1-2, with 8 nucleotides matching TRBD1. CDR1 and CDR2 from the germline V gene are SGDLS and YYNGEE. J gave up 4 bases and V 4 bases, and 9 bases lay outside the gene matches. The CDR3 sequence is 15 residues long. The CDR3 bases are TGTGCCAGCAGCCCCTCGACAGGGGCGAGCTATGGCTACACCTTC. Protein: CASSPSTGASYGYTF.

This rearrangement joins TRBV11-2 to TRBJ1-1; TRBD1 agrees at 12 bases. Germline-derived CDR1 and CDR2 are SGHAT and FQNNGV. The CDR3 extends over 17 amino acids. Trimming removed 1 base from V and 7 bases from J; junction bases left unmatched: 10. The CDR3 spells CASSLGPGQGAGREAFF. The CDR3 DNA follows: TGTGCCAGCAGCTTAGGCCCGGGACAGGGGGCCGGGCGTGAAGCTTTCTTT.

This clone came up a few times. V usage is TRBV7-8 and J usage is TRBJ1-1; TRBD1 is a possible D gene (5 bases). Germline loops: CDR1 SGHVS, CDR2 FQNEAQ. V lost 2 bases to trimming and J lost 7 bases, with 11 bases between them. CDR3 size: 13 residues. The CDR3 region has the DNA TGTGCCAGCAGCTTAAGGGACCGCCGTGAAGCTTTCTTT. Its protein is CASSLRDRREAFF.

The chain is built from TRBV28 and TRBJ1-3; TRBD1 aligns across 8 bases. V lost 4 bases and J lost 5; bases outside the gene matches: 10. Germline-derived CDR1 and CDR2 are MDHEN and SYDVKM. There are 16 residues in the CDR3. CDR3 nucleotide sequence: TGTGCCAGCAGTTCTAAGTGGACAGGGAATAGAAACACCATATATTTT. Translation: CASSSKWTGNRNTIYF.

The chain is built from TRBV28 and TRBJ2-7; possibly TRBD2 for D (5 bases). The CDR3 consists of 14 residues. Between the trimmed V and J ends, which lost 2 bases and 3 bases, there was a span of 11 bases. Germline V gene sequence: CDR1 MDHEN, CDR2 SYDVKM. CDR3 in amino acids: CASSLRSGIYEQYF. The CDR3 coding sequence is TGTGCCAGCAGTTTAAGGTCCGGGATCTACGAGCAGTACTTC.

The genes are TRBV12-3 or TRBV12-4 and TRBJ2-5; D call uncertain. The CDR3 runs to 13 residues. The germline V and J ends were trimmed by 3 bases and 4 bases, with 9 bases remaining between them. This CDR3 reads CASSFGGLETQYF. CDR3 bases: TGTGCCAGCAGTTTTGGCGGTTTAGAGACCCAGTACTTC.

The chain uses TRBV6-4 and TRBJ2-1; D may be TRBD2 (5 bases). Trimming pared 8 bases from V and 4 bases from J, leaving 18 bases between. The CDR3 extends over 15 amino acids. Germline V gene sequence: CDR1 MRHNA, CDR2 SNTAGT. In DNA, the CDR3 is TGTGCCAGCGGAGTGAGCGGCGGCGGGTACAATGAGCAGTTCTTC. As protein: CASGVSGGGYNEQFF.

The chain combines TRBV5-6 with TRBJ1-1; perhaps TRBD1 as D (5 bases). Per the germline V gene, CDR1 is SGHDT and CDR2 is YYEEEE. Trimming removed 0 bases at V and 5 bases at J, with 8 bases between. The CDR3 extends over 13 amino acids. The chain's CDR3 is CASSLGRATEAFF. The CDR3 DNA follows: TGTGCCAGCAGCTTGGGCAGGGCGACTGAAGCTTTCTTT.

V gene TRBV3-1 (or the pseudogene TRBV3-2) combines with J gene TRBJ1-3; 7 bases agree with TRBD1. Losses at the gene ends were 3 bases for V and 4 bases for J; bases not matched to a gene: 9. Germline V gene data show CDR1 as LGHDT and CDR2 as YNNKEL (reference sequence). CDR3 length: 16 residues. The CDR3 DNA sequence: TGTGCCAGCAGCCACACGGCTCAGGGGGTAGGAAACACCATATATTTT. Amino acids: CASSHTAQGVGNTIYF.

The chain has TRBV18 and TRBJ2-1, with D unresolved. CDR1 KGHSH and CDR2 LQKENI come from the germline V gene. V was clipped by 3 bases and J by 10 bases, with 10 bases between them. The CDR3 runs 12 residues. As DNA, the CDR3 is TGTGCCAGCTCACCCTCGGGCCAAGAGCAGTTCTTC. It translates to CASSPSGQEQFF.

The chain combines TRBV3-1 (or the pseudogene TRBV3-2) with TRBJ1-1; D possibly corresponds to TRBD1 (5 bases). Looked up from germline, CDR1 is LGHDT and CDR2 is YNNKEL (reference sequence). The CDR3 spans 15 residues. V was shortened by 2 bases and J by 5 bases, with 15 bases between the two germline ends. The CDR3 nucleotides read TGTGCCAGCAGCCAATTCGGGGGGGAGACAACTGAAGCTTTCTTT. Protein: CASSQFGGETTEAFF.

The chain combines TRBV12-3 or TRBV12-4 with TRBJ2-7; 11 bases match TRBD2. V gave up 7 bases and J gave up 3 bases; unmatched junction bases: 2. The CDR3 has 13 residues. The CDR3 coding sequence is TGTGCCAGCACCCTAGCGGGAGGCTACGAGCAGTACTTC. It yields the protein CASTLAGGYEQYF.

Only a few counts were recorded for this clone. This sequence joins TRBV28 and TRBJ1-5, with 7 bases aligning to TRBD1. After removal of 10 bases from V and 3 bases from J, the junction contained 12 bases not matched to a gene. CDR1 is MDHEN and CDR2 is SYDVKM in the germline V gene. The CDR3 covers 15 residues. CDR3 nucleotide sequence: TGTGCCACCGACGGGGCAGGGGGGAACAATCAGCCCCAGCATTTT. Translation gives CATDGAGGNNQPQHF. The full variable domain, completed using reference TRBV28 and TRBJ1-5, is DVKVTQSSRYLVKRTGEKVFLECVQDMDHENMFWYRQDPGLGLRLIYFSYDVKMKEKGDIPEGYSVSREKKERFSLILESASTNQTSMYLCATDGAGGNNQPQHFGDGTRLSIL.

V and J are TRBV5-1 and TRBJ1-2, with 10 bases matching TRBD1. The J segment lost 6 bases and the V segment lost 4 bases, leaving 12 bases of the junction unmatched. The CDR3 has 16 amino acids. In germline, CDR1 is SGHRS, CDR2 YFSETQ. The CDR3: CASSGQGQGRSDGYTF. The CDR3 nucleotides are TGCGCCAGCAGCGGGCAGGGACAGGGGAGGTCGGATGGCTACACCTTC.

The gene calls are TRBV7-8 and TRBJ2-7; D not resolved. Germline CDR1 is SGHVS and CDR2 is FQNEAQ. V lost 1 base and J 4 bases, leaving 5 bases between the germline ends. The CDR3 totals 12 residues. The DNA for the CDR3 is TGTGCCAGCAGCTTAGTACTTTACGAGCAGTACTTC. Amino acid sequence: CASSLVLYEQYF.

This clone was seen a few times. The chain carries TRBV9 and TRBJ1-1, with D perhaps matching TRBD1 (5 bases). Germline CDR1 SGDLS, CDR2 YYNGEE. V was cut by 4 bases and J by 3 bases, with 10 bases left in between. This CDR3 is built from 13 residues. The CDR3 nucleotides are TGTGCCAGCAGCTTTGGGGGGGACACTGAAGCTTTCTTT. Its translation: CASSFGGDTEAFF.

CDR3 DNA sequence: TGCAGCGTGGCCTCAGGGGGCGGGGATGAAAAACTGTTTTTT. Translating gives CSVASGGGDEKLFF. This sequence joins TRBV29-1 and TRBJ1-4, with 8 bases identical to TRBD1. V lost 6 bases and J lost 6; bases outside the gene matches: 9. The CDR3 extends over 14 amino acids. The V gene's germline CDR1 is SQVTM and CDR2 ANQGSEA.

The chain joins TRBV10-1 to TRBJ2-3; 7 bases line up with TRBD1. The germline gives CDR1 WNHNN, CDR2 SYGVQD (reference sequence). V shed 5 bases, J shed 2 bases, and the junction held 4 bases outside the gene matches. This CDR3 region has 14 residues. The CDR3 coding sequence is TGCGCCAGCAGTCATGGGACAGTCACAGATACGCAGTATTTT. Protein product: CASSHGTVTDTQYF.

This CDR3 is CASSQERGNPYNEQFF. The CDR3 coding sequence is TGTGCCAGCAGCCAAGAGCGGGGGAACCCCTACAATGAGCAGTTCTTC. This sequence joins TRBV14 and TRBJ2-1; 7 nucleotides match TRBD2. V was pared by 0 bases and J by 2 bases, with 4 bases of the junction left unmatched. CDR3 length equals 16 residues. CDR1 is SGHDN, CDR2 FVKESK, per germline.

In nucleotides, the CDR3 is TGTGCCAGCAGCGTAGGGGGGATCTCCTACGAGCAGTACTTC. It encodes CASSVGGISYEQYF. This chain uses TRBV9 with TRBJ2-7; the D gene could be TRBD1 or TRBD2 (5 bases each). Trimming removed 0 bases from V and 0 bases from J, with 7 bases in between. This CDR3 is 14 amino acids long. Germline V lookup: CDR1 SGDLS, CDR2 YYNGEE.

V and J are TRBV9 and TRBJ2-3; TRBD2 aligns across 11 bases. The CDR3 runs 18 residues. Trimming cost V 3 bases and J 2 bases; bases outside gene matches: 11. Germline CDR1 SGDLS, CDR2 YYNGEE. The CDR3 DNA is TGTGCCAGCAGCGACCCTGGGGGACTAGCGGACCTCACAGATACGCAGTATTTT. It specifies CASSDPGGLADLTDTQYF.

The V call is TRBV7-2, the J call TRBJ2-2; D tentatively reads TRBD1 or TRBD2 (5 bases each). From germline, CDR1 is SGHTA and CDR2 FQGNSA. CDR3 length: 14 amino acids. Trimming shortened V by 5 bases and J by 8 bases, and 15 bases separated the two germline ends. The CDR3 sequence: CASSPRDPWGELFF. The CDR3 coding sequence is TGTGCCAGCAGCCCCCGGGACCCCTGGGGGGAGCTGTTTTTT.

Details on this clone: Other DNA sequences from this sample encode an identical CDR3 as well. The chain carries TRBV6-5 and TRBJ1-2; D ambiguous. Germline CDR1 MNHEY, CDR2 SVGAGI. This CDR3 has 14 residues. Trimming took 0 bases from V and 4 from J, leaving 9 bases between them. CDR3 residues: CASSYSAGGYGYTF. Here the CDR3 DNA reads TGTGCCAGCAGTTACTCGGCTGGAGGCTATGGCTACACCTTC.

The chain recombines TRBV5-1 with TRBJ1-5, with 9 bases identical to TRBD1. Per germline, CDR1 SGHRS and CDR2 YFSETQ. The CDR3 extends over 14 amino acids. Trimming removed 0 bases from V and 6 bases from J; junction bases left unmatched: 1. The DNA for the CDR3 is TGCGCCAGCAGCTTGGGGACAGGGGTTCAGCCCCAGCATTTT. It is translated as CASSLGTGVQPQHF.

The chain combines TRBV28 with TRBJ1-6, with TRBD1 as a possible D gene (6 bases). Trimming removed 7 bases from V and 4 bases from J, with 11 bases in between. Per germline, CDR1 MDHEN and CDR2 SYDVKM. CDR3 size: 14 residues. The CDR3 here is CASTIGQYNSPLHF. The CDR3 nucleotides are TGTGCCAGCACCATAGGACAGTATAATTCACCCCTCCACTTT. Filled out from reference TRBV28 and TRBJ1-6, the complete variable domain reads DVKVTQSSRYLVKRTGEKVFLECVQDMDHENMFWYRQDPGLGLRLIYFSYDVKMKEKGDIPEGYSVSREKKERFSLILESASTNQTSMYLCASTIGQYNSPLHFGNGTRLTVT.

This chain uses TRBV6-5 with TRBJ1-5, with TRBD1 identical over 8 bases. J lost 5 bases, V lost 4 bases, and 4 bases had no gene match. The CDR3 runs 14 residues. The germline gives CDR1 MNHEY, CDR2 SVGAGI. CDR3 nucleotide sequence: TGTGCCAGCAGTTCGGACAGGGCCCATCAGCCCCAGCATTTT. Encoded protein: CASSSDRAHQPQHF.

This chain joins TRBV20-1 and TRBJ2-5; no firm D call. The CDR3 length is 11 residues. CDR1 DFQATT and CDR2 SNEGSKA come from the germline V gene (reference sequence). V dropped 3 bases and J dropped 5 bases, with 7 bases sitting between them. As DNA, the CDR3 is TGCAGTGCTAGTCCTGGCGAGACCCAGTACTTC. Residues: CSASPGETQYF.

This sequence joins TRBV21-1 and TRBJ1-1. TRBV21-1 counts as a pseudogene. The CDR3 covers 17 residues. DNA for the CDR3: TGTGCCAGCACCTCCCGGGACCGCCCTATTAGGGACACTGAAGCTTTCTTT. Its translation: CASTSRDRPIRDTEAFF.

V is TRBV7-8 and J is TRBJ1-6; a possible D gene is TRBD1 (6 bases). Trimming left V 1 base short and J 8 bases short, with 15 bases between. Germline CDR1 SGHVS, CDR2 FQNEAQ. The CDR3 has 16 amino acids. The CDR3 loop is CASSLGVQGEYSPLHF. The DNA of the CDR3 is TGTGCCAGCAGCTTAGGGGTACAGGGCGAATATTCACCCCTCCACTTT.